The next 25 T cell receptor beta chains were all read from a single sample in a study of lymphopenia after photon versus proton radiotherapy. Sequencing was performed with immunoSEQ multiplex PCR; in TCRdb, only in-frame clones are kept and a portion is missing. Altogether roughly 65,000 clones are present, more than 75% being singletons, with the ten largest covering roughly 2.7%. This material consisted of peripheral blood, taken from a patient treated with photon-based radiotherapy. These receptors were collected from an older woman with pancreatic cancer.

V and J are TRBV19 and TRBJ2-3; 8 nucleotides line up with TRBD2. The junction had 9 bases not matched to a gene; V was cut back by 5 bases and J by 2 bases. The CDR3 length is 16 residues. From germline, CDR1 is LNHDA and CDR2 SQIVND (reference sequence). The CDR3 reads CASSPTSGVSTDTQYF. CDR3 bases: TGTGCCAGTAGTCCTACTAGCGGAGTGTCCACAGATACGCAGTATTTT.

As DNA, the CDR3 is TGTGCCAGCAAACCGGAGGCTAGCACAGATACGCAGTATTTT. This codes for CASKPEASTDTQYF. The chain recombines TRBV11-2 with TRBJ2-3, with D possibly TRBD2 on 5 matching bases. V was trimmed by 7 bases and J by 0 bases, leaving 11 bases between them. Per the germline V gene, CDR1 is SGHAT and CDR2 is FQNNGV. The CDR3 runs to 14 residues. Combining the CDR3 with reference TRBV11-2 and TRBJ2-3 gives the whole variable domain EAGVAQSPRYKIIEKRQSVAFWCNPISGHATLYWYQQILGQGPKLLIQFQNNGVVDDSQLPKDRFSAERLKGVDSTLKIQPAKLEDSAVYLCASKPEASTDTQYFGPGTRLTVL.

J is TRBJ2-3 and V is TRBV5-8, with 7 bases lining up with TRBD2. This CDR3 is 17 amino acids long. Trimming took 3 bases from V and 1 from J; bases not matched to a gene: 11. The V gene's germline CDR1 is SGHTS and CDR2 YDEGEE. The CDR3 region is CASSSSKTSYRTDTQYF. The CDR3 DNA sequence: TGTGCCAGCAGCTCCTCGAAGACTAGCTATCGCACAGATACGCAGTATTTT. Based on the CDR3 plus reference TRBV5-8 and TRBJ2-3, the full variable domain is EAGVTQSPTHLIKTRGQQATLRCSPISGHTSVYWYQQALGLGLQFLLWYDEGEERNRGNFPPRFSGRQFPNYSSELNVNALELEDSALYLCASSSSKTSYRTDTQYFGPGTRLTVL.

In this sample, this clone turned up once. The chain links TRBV7-3 to TRBJ2-5, with 13 bases identical to TRBD2. Germline values: CDR1 SGHTA, CDR2 FQGTGA. The CDR3 length is 14 residues. With 10 bases clipped from V and 5 bases from J, the junction kept 7 bases outside the gene matches. The CDR3 sequence is CATRTSGSLETQYF. The CDR3 bases are TGTGCCACACGGACTAGCGGGAGTCTGGAGACCCAGTACTTC.

The rearrangement links TRBV7-9 to TRBJ2-3; D call uncertain. Germline V gives CDR1 SEHNR, CDR2 FQNEAQ (reference sequence). The CDR3 runs 13 residues. The V gene lost 5 bases and the J gene lost 5 bases, with 11 bases spanning the gap. The CDR3 sequence: CASSLRHGDTQYF. The CDR3 DNA follows: TGTGCCAGCAGCCTACGGCACGGAGATACGCAGTATTTT.

The genes are TRBV5-1 and TRBJ2-2; 14 bases are a match to TRBD2. This CDR3 contains 18 residues. V gave up 4 bases and J gave up 4 bases; unmatched junction bases: 9. Per the germline V gene, CDR1 is SGHRS and CDR2 is YFSETQ. The CDR3 loop reads CASSKTSGRALGTGELFF. The CDR3, as DNA: TGCGCCAGCAGCAAGACTAGCGGGAGGGCCTTGGGCACCGGGGAGCTGTTTTTT.

The V and J genes are TRBV5-4 and TRBJ2-7, with D possibly TRBD2 on 6 matching bases. V shed 5 bases and J shed 4 bases, with 10 bases lying between them. The CDR3 has 12 residues. Germline CDR1 is SGHNT and CDR2 is YYREEE (reference sequence). In nucleotides, the CDR3 is TGTGCCAGCAGTCGGGACTTTTACGAGCAGTACTTC. Protein product: CASSRDFYEQYF.

The chain links TRBV14 to TRBJ1-4, with 7 positions matching TRBD1. The germline CDR1 and CDR2 sequences are SGHDN and FVKESK. The CDR3 has 15 residues. After removal of 4 bases from V and 0 bases from J, the junction contained 2 bases not matched to a gene. The CDR3 sequence: CASSPQGATNEKLFF. The CDR3 bases are TGTGCCAGCAGCCCTCAGGGGGCAACTAATGAAAAACTGTTTTTT.

This chain links TRBV4-1 with TRBJ2-3, with 7 bases fitting TRBD1. The CDR3 has 18 residues. Trimming at V came to 0 bases and at J to 2 bases, leaving 11 bases not matched to a gene. The germline V gene has CDR1 MGHRA and CDR2 YSYEKL. In DNA, the CDR3 is TGCGCCAGCAGCCAAGAAAGCCGGACAGGCAAAGACACAGATACGCAGTATTTT. The encoded protein is CASSQESRTGKDTDTQYF.

This clone was seen only a few times. The chain is built from TRBV28 and TRBJ1-1; D is perhaps TRBD1 (6 bases). Germline CDR1 MDHEN, CDR2 SYDVKM. The CDR3 has 11 residues. Trimming removed 6 bases at V and 7 bases at J, with 9 bases between. The CDR3 reads CASSSRGEAFF. The CDR3 nucleotides are TGTGCCAGCAGCTCCAGGGGTGAAGCTTTCTTT.

The chain combines TRBV27 with TRBJ1-1, with D uncertain. Trimming pared 4 bases from V and 1 base from J, leaving 10 bases between. Germline V gene data show CDR1 as MNHEY and CDR2 as SMNVEV (reference sequence). The CDR3 length is 14 residues. The CDR3 reads CASSWEGRNTEAFF. As DNA, the CDR3 is TGTGCCAGCAGTTGGGAAGGGAGGAACACTGAAGCTTTCTTT.

The V and J genes are TRBV18 and TRBJ1-3; tentatively, D is TRBD1 (5 bases). Between the trimmed V and J ends, which lost 2 bases and 1 base, there was a span of 12 bases. CDR3 size: 16 residues. The germline V gene has CDR1 KGHSH and CDR2 LQKENI. The CDR3 region is CASSPLRGRSGNTIYF. CDR3 DNA sequence: TGTGCCAGCTCACCATTGAGGGGACGGTCTGGAAACACCATATATTTT.

The chain recombines TRBV27 with TRBJ2-1; perhaps D is TRBD1 or TRBD2 (5 bases each). CDR3 length: 12 residues. V was pared by 1 base and J by 9 bases, with 7 bases between. Germline V gene lookup returns CDR1 MNHEY and CDR2 SMNVEV (reference sequence). The CDR3 loop reads CASSLFGGEQFF. The CDR3 DNA reads as TGTGCCAGCAGTTTATTTGGGGGTGAGCAGTTCTTC.

The V gene is TRBV10-3, the J gene TRBJ1-5; weak D call: TRBD1 (5 bases). The CDR3 sequence is 13 residues long. The ends were cut back, 6 bases at V and 3 bases at J, with 9 bases in the middle. CDR1 is ENHRY and CDR2 is SYGVKD in the germline V gene. The CDR3 protein is CAISQGSNQPQHF. CDR3 DNA sequence: TGTGCCATCAGCCAGGGTTCCAATCAGCCCCAGCATTTT.

The genes are TRBV7-9 and TRBJ1-1; tentatively, D is TRBD1 (6 bases). V shed 0 bases and J shed 10 bases, with 9 bases lying between them. The CDR3 covers 12 residues. Per the germline V gene, CDR1 is SEHNR and CDR2 is FQNEAQ (reference sequence). CDR3: CASSLAGGGAFF. The CDR3, as DNA: TGTGCCAGCAGCTTAGCAGGAGGGGGAGCTTTCTTT.

This sequence joins TRBV7-2 and TRBJ2-6; D not certain. The CDR3 is 16 amino acids. V dropped 3 bases and J dropped 0 bases, with 9 bases sitting between them. The V gene's germline CDR1 is SGHTA and CDR2 FQGNSA. CDR3 nucleotide sequence: TGTGCCAGCAGCTTTGCGAGGAGCTCTGGGGCCAACGTCCTGACTTTC. This sequence encodes CASSFARSSGANVLTF.

The chain carries TRBV4-1 and TRBJ2-4; no clear D gene. Trimming removed 0 bases from V and 0 bases from J, with 9 bases in between. The CDR3 covers 16 residues. Germline assignment: CDR1 MGHRA and CDR2 YSYEKL. CDR3 nucleotides: TGCGCCAGCAGCCAAGAGATCCGTCTAGCCAAAAACATTCAGTACTTC. This translates into CASSQEIRLAKNIQYF.

This sequence joins TRBV7-8 and TRBJ2-1, with 12 bases lining up with TRBD2. The CDR3 covers 18 residues. Trimming cost V 4 bases and J 4 bases; bases outside gene matches: 11. From germline, CDR1 is SGHVS and CDR2 FQNEAQ. DNA of the CDR3: TGTGCCAGCAGCTCGCTGACTAGCGGGAGCCCTTTTTACAATGAGCAGTTCTTC. This encodes CASSSLTSGSPFYNEQFF. The full variable domain, in which reference TRBV7-8 and TRBJ2-1 provide the parts outside the CDR3, is GAGVSQSPRYKVAKRGQDVALRCDPISGHVSLFWYQQALGQGPEFLTYFQNEAQLDKSGLPSDRFFAERPEGSVSTLKIQRTQQEDSAVYLCASSSLTSGSPFYNEQFFGPGTRLTVL.

This clone has just one count. V is TRBV7-6 and J is TRBJ2-3; D not certain. Trimming shortened V by 1 base and J by 0 bases, and 11 bases separated the two germline ends. CDR3 length: 16 amino acids. Per germline, CDR1 SGHVS and CDR2 FNYEAQ. CDR3 nucleotides: TGTGCCAGCAGCTTAGGAGTTTATCCTAGCACAGATACGCAGTATTTT. This sequence encodes CASSLGVYPSTDTQYF.

The V gene is TRBV12-5, the J gene TRBJ2-1, with 7 bases aligning to TRBD2. Germline CDR1 is LGHNT and CDR2 is FRNRAP. V dropped 5 bases and J dropped 4; count of bases not matched to a gene: 14. The CDR3 covers 17 residues. The CDR3 sequence: CASGPYRTAGAYNEQFF. In DNA, the CDR3 is TGTGCTAGTGGTCCATACCGGACGGCGGGAGCGTACAATGAGCAGTTCTTC.

This chain's CDR3 is CASSSKQGANEKLFF. As DNA, the CDR3 is TGTGCCAGCAGTTCGAAACAGGGAGCTAATGAAAAACTGTTTTTT. The genes are TRBV6-6 and TRBJ1-4; possibly TRBD1 for D (6 bases). The CDR3 consists of 15 residues. V was trimmed by 4 bases and J by 3 bases, leaving 12 bases between them. The germline V gene encodes CDR1 MNHNY and CDR2 SVGAGI (reference sequence).

This clone was seen just once. The chain recombines TRBV5-1 with TRBJ2-5, with 9 bases aligning to TRBD1. The germline V gene has CDR1 SGHRS and CDR2 YFSETQ. The CDR3 has 15 residues. J gave up 3 bases and V 0 bases, and 3 bases lay outside the gene matches. The CDR3 DNA sequence: TGCGCCAGCAGCTTGGGTGGGACAGGGAAAGAGACCCAGTACTTC. It encodes CASSLGGTGKETQYF.

The V and J genes are TRBV9 and TRBJ1-1; tentatively, D is TRBD1 (5 bases). Per germline, CDR1 SGDLS and CDR2 YYNGEE. V dropped 0 bases and J dropped 3 bases, with 18 bases sitting between them. CDR3 size: 17 residues. The CDR3 nucleotides read TGTGCCAGCAGCGTAGGTCTCAGGGATCGAAGGGACACTGAAGCTTTCTTT. It specifies CASSVGLRDRRDTEAFF.

This rearrangement joins TRBV7-2 to TRBJ1-6; D call uncertain. Germline loops: CDR1 SGHTA, CDR2 FQGNSA. Trimming removed 2 bases from V and 8 bases from J, with 19 bases in between. The CDR3 is made up of 17 amino acids. In nucleotides, the CDR3 is TGTGCCAGCAGCTTACGCCCTGTTGGTGGGTCGGATTCACCCCTCCACTTT. Protein product: CASSLRPVGGSDSPLHF.

The J gene is TRBJ1-1, the V gene TRBV10-3; D ambiguous. V lost 11 bases and J lost 1, with 8 bases in between. CDR3 length: 11 residues. Germline lookup yields CDR1 ENHRY and CDR2 SYGVKD. The CDR3 bases are TGTGCCTCCGGCGGGAACACTGAAGCTTTCTTT. It yields the protein CASGGNTEAFF.